Each of the 32 T cell receptor beta chains below was sequenced from the same sample in a study of shared clonotypes between healthy human individuals. The naive CD8 fraction comprised CD45RO-negative cells positively selected for CCR7 and excluded terminally differentiated effector memory CD45RA+ cells. TCRdb's copy holds only in-frame clones and misses some; the assay was immunoSEQ multiplex PCR. The sample holds about 2 million clones, approximately 94% seen once. The sequenced material came from naive CD8+ T cells sorted from blood. The receptor source for this set is a man aged 18-30 years in good health.

The V gene is TRBV30, the J gene TRBJ1-5; the match to TRBD1 covers 7 bases. J was trimmed by 6 bases and V by 2 bases; bases with no gene match: 4. CDR1 is GTSNPN, CDR2 SVGIG, per germline (reference sequence). This CDR3 has 13 amino acids. Written as DNA, the CDR3 is TGTGCCTGGAGTAGTCAGGGGGGTCAGCCCCAGCATTTT. Encoded protein: CAWSSQGGQPQHF.

The V and J genes are TRBV6-1 and TRBJ2-1; TRBD1 aligns across 7 bases. The V and J ends lost 9 bases and 8 bases, in that order; junction bases with no gene match: 7. The CDR3 has 12 amino acids. Germline-derived CDR1 and CDR2 are MNHNS and SASEGT. CDR3 protein: CASSQGSDEQFF. DNA for the CDR3: TGTGCCAGTTCACAGGGGTCGGATGAGCAGTTCTTC.

The rearrangement joins TRBV2 to TRBJ2-7; D uncertain. This CDR3 comprises 12 residues. Germline CDR1 is SNHLY and CDR2 is FYNNEI. The germline V and J ends were trimmed by 7 bases and 7 bases, with 14 bases remaining between them. The CDR3 DNA follows: TGTGCCAGCAAGGGCAGCCATTGGGAGCAGTACTTC. It is translated as CASKGSHWEQYF.

J is TRBJ2-7 and V is TRBV27, with TRBD1 as a possible D gene (7 bases). The germline V gene encodes CDR1 MNHEY and CDR2 SMNVEV (reference sequence). The CDR3 contains 14 residues. V lost 2 bases, J lost 4 bases, and 12 bases lay in between. CDR3 amino acids: CASSLAGQRYEQYF. Here the CDR3 DNA reads TGTGCCAGCAGTTTAGCGGGACAGAGGTACGAGCAGTACTTC.

The chain uses TRBV13 and TRBJ1-4, with D hard to call. V lost 5 bases and J lost 8, with 12 bases in between. This CDR3 is 13 amino acids long. Germline lookup yields CDR1 PRHDT and CDR2 FYEKMQ (reference sequence). The CDR3 loop is CASSPWEGEKLFF. DNA of the CDR3: TGTGCCAGCAGCCCCTGGGAGGGCGAAAAACTGTTTTTT.

This chain uses TRBV27 with TRBJ2-1, with TRBD2 matching over 10 bases. V gave up 5 bases and J gave up 4 bases; unmatched junction bases: 8. Germline V gives CDR1 MNHEY, CDR2 SMNVEV (reference sequence). The CDR3 runs to 16 residues. CDR3 nucleotides: TGTGCCAGCAGTCCCCTAGCGGGAGTTGCGTACAATGAGCAGTTCTTC. Encoded protein: CASSPLAGVAYNEQFF.

This sequence joins TRBV11-2 and TRBJ2-5; no reliable D call. The CDR3 covers 13 residues. Germline lookup yields CDR1 SGHAT and CDR2 FQNNGV. The V end was cut by 6 bases, the J end by 1 base, with 9 bases between. The CDR3 loop is CASSDGPQETQYF. The CDR3 DNA reads TGTGCCAGCAGTGACGGACCCCAAGAGACCCAGTACTTC.

The chain uses TRBV7-8 and TRBJ2-5, with 8 bases lining up with TRBD2. This CDR3 region has 15 residues. The V segment lost 4 bases and the J segment 0 bases; nucleotides outside the gene matches: 4. The germline CDR1 and CDR2 sequences are SGHVS and FQNEAQ. CDR3 region: CASSSAGVDQETQYF. The CDR3 bases are TGTGCCAGCAGCTCAGCGGGGGTCGACCAAGAGACCCAGTACTTC. The complete variable domain, with remaining parts taken from reference TRBV7-8 and TRBJ2-5, reads GAGVSQSPRYKVAKRGQDVALRCDPISGHVSLFWYQQALGQGPEFLTYFQNEAQLDKSGLPSDRFFAERPEGSVSTLKIQRTQQEDSAVYLCASSSAGVDQETQYFGPGTRLLVL.

This clone has just a few counts. This chain joins TRBV6-5 and TRBJ1-6, with a tentative D call TRBD1 (5 bases). The CDR3 has 14 residues. V lost 6 bases and J lost 8, with 14 bases in between. Germline values: CDR1 MNHEY, CDR2 SVGAGI. CDR3 sequence: CASRTDSGDSPLHF. The CDR3 DNA follows: TGTGCCAGCAGAACCGACAGTGGAGATTCACCCCTCCACTTT.

The rearrangement uses TRBV4-3 and TRBJ1-4; D gene ambiguous. Trimming took off 4 bases at V and 4 bases at J, with 16 bases between the two ends. CDR1 is LGHNA, CDR2 YSLEER, per germline. CDR3 length: 16 amino acids. CDR3 in amino acids: CASSPDGRAVNEKLFF. The CDR3 nucleotides are TGCGCCAGCAGCCCGGACGGTAGGGCGGTTAATGAAAAACTGTTTTTT.

This chain joins TRBV6-5 and TRBJ2-5, with 7 bases lining up with TRBD2. Germline V gives CDR1 MNHEY, CDR2 SVGAGI. This CDR3 has 15 residues. Unmatched junction bases numbered 12, after V lost 4 bases and J lost 7 bases. CDR3 sequence reads: CASSSRGSGRGTQYF. CDR3 in DNA: TGTGCCAGCAGTTCCCGGGGTTCTGGGAGGGGGACCCAGTACTTC.

The chain is built from TRBV28 and TRBJ2-5, with D hard to call. CDR1 and CDR2 from the germline V gene are MDHEN and SYDVKM. The CDR3 consists of 13 residues. Trimming left V 5 bases short and J 4 bases short, with 11 bases between. In DNA form, the CDR3 reads TGTGCCAGCAGTCCTATGGTCCGAGAGACCCAGTACTTC. Amino acids: CASSPMVRETQYF.

This clone was counted only a few times. The chain employs TRBV29-1 and TRBJ1-2, with 7 bases that match TRBD1. Germline V gene lookup returns CDR1 SQVTM and CDR2 ANQGSEA. Trimming at V came to 3 bases and at J to 2 bases, leaving 0 bases not matched to a gene. This CDR3 spans 12 amino acids. This CDR3 reads CSVEGQNYGYTF. Here the CDR3 DNA reads TGCAGCGTTGAGGGACAGAACTATGGCTACACCTTC.

This chain joins TRBV7-2 and TRBJ2-2, with 13 nucleotides matching TRBD2. Germline V gives CDR1 SGHTA, CDR2 FQGNSA. There are 16 residues in the CDR3. V lost 5 bases to trimming and J lost 7 bases; unmatched junction nucleotides: 7. The CDR3 spells CASSTLAGGRGGELFF. The DNA for the CDR3 is TGTGCCAGCAGCACACTAGCGGGAGGGCGTGGCGGGGAGCTGTTTTTT.

CDR3 protein: CASSYGWKETQYF. As DNA, the CDR3 is TGTGCCAGCAGTTACGGCTGGAAAGAGACCCAGTACTTC. V usage is TRBV6-5 and J usage is TRBJ2-5, with D unclear. The CDR3 contains 13 residues. Trimming removed 2 bases from V and 3 bases from J, with 7 bases in between. Germline CDR1 MNHEY, CDR2 SVGAGI.

This chain joins TRBV5-8 and TRBJ2-7; perhaps TRBD1 as D (6 bases). The CDR3 loop spans 15 amino acids. The germline V and J ends were trimmed by 1 base and 3 bases, with 14 bases remaining between them. Germline CDR1 is SGHTS and CDR2 is YDEGEE. The CDR3: CASSLFDRNIYEQYF. CDR3 DNA sequence: TGTGCCAGCAGCTTGTTTGACAGGAATATCTACGAGCAGTACTTC.

This clone was recorded only once. The chain carries TRBV13 and TRBJ2-7; D gene unclear. The ends were cut back, 4 bases at V and 5 bases at J, with 12 bases in the middle. The length of the CDR3 is 13 residues. CDR1 PRHDT and CDR2 FYEKMQ come from the germline V gene (reference sequence). The CDR3 nucleotides read TGTGCCAGCAGCTCAGGCGTAGGGAACGAGCAGTACTTC. Translation: CASSSGVGNEQYF.

Concerning this clone: The same CDR3 can be traced to other DNA sequences in this sample. This chain uses TRBV10-1 with TRBJ2-3; no clear D. CDR3 size: 14 residues. V lost 2 bases and J 6 bases, leaving 12 bases between the germline ends. Germline CDR1 is WNHNN and CDR2 is SYGVQD (reference sequence). Written as DNA, the CDR3 is TGCGCCAGCAGTGAGAGTGGGATTACGGATACGCAGTATTTT. Encoded protein: CASSESGITDTQYF.

The chain combines TRBV30 with TRBJ2-1; 9 nucleotides line up with TRBD2. The CDR3 sequence is 14 residues long. The ends lost 5 bases at V and 7 bases at J; junction bases unmatched: 9. From germline, CDR1 is GTSNPN and CDR2 SVGIG (reference sequence). The CDR3 here is CAWEAGGRGNEQFF. CDR3 sequence (DNA): TGTGCCTGGGAAGCGGGGGGCAGGGGTAATGAGCAGTTCTTC.

This clone has a single count. This chain links TRBV29-1 with TRBJ1-6; no definite D call. The CDR3 sequence is 17 residues long. V lost 2 bases to trimming and J lost 7 bases, with 21 bases between them. Germline V CDR1 and CDR2: SQVTM, ANQGSEA. The CDR3 loop reads CSVECGSSTIENSPLHF. The CDR3 DNA is TGCAGCGTTGAATGCGGCAGTTCGACAATCGAAAATTCACCCCTCCACTTT.

The chain recombines TRBV6-5 with TRBJ1-2; D possibly corresponds to TRBD1 (6 bases). Trimming shortened V by 5 bases and J by 10 bases, and 11 bases separated the two germline ends. The CDR3 consists of 11 residues. CDR1 and CDR2 (germline): MNHEY, SVGAGI. CDR3 in amino acids: CASSAGEDYTF. DNA for the CDR3: TGTGCCAGCAGTGCAGGGGAAGACTACACCTTC.

Notes on this clone: Other DNA sequences in this sample translate to the same CDR3. The rearrangement links TRBV7-9 to TRBJ2-7, with D perhaps TRBD1 (5 bases). This CDR3 has 13 amino acids. With 0 bases removed from V and 4 bases from J, the gap between germline ends came to 7 bases. CDR1 and CDR2 from the germline V gene are SEHNR and FQNEAQ (reference sequence). CDR3 sequence reads: CASSLAAGYEQYF. CDR3 coding DNA: TGTGCCAGCAGCTTAGCTGCAGGGTACGAGCAGTACTTC.

This clone was detected once. The gene calls are TRBV29-1 and TRBJ1-1; no firm D call. Germline CDR1 and CDR2: SQVTM and ANQGSEA. V was shortened by 4 bases and J by 2 bases, with 8 bases between the two germline ends. The CDR3 extends over 12 amino acids. CDR3 sequence (DNA): TGCAGCGTTGTCCTCCTAAACACTGAAGCTTTCTTT. Amino acids: CSVVLLNTEAFF.

The V gene is TRBV30, the J gene TRBJ2-6; 7 bases align to TRBD1. In germline, CDR1 is GTSNPN, CDR2 SVGIG (reference sequence). The CDR3 runs 14 residues. With V trimmed by 3 bases and J by 3 bases, 2 bases remained unmatched. The CDR3 region has the DNA TGTGCCTGGAGGACAGGGTTTGGGGCCAACGTCCTGACTTTC. Its translation is CAWRTGFGANVLTF. Combining the CDR3 with reference TRBV30 and TRBJ2-6 gives the whole variable domain SQTIHQWPATLVQPVGSPLSLECTVEGTSNPNLYWYRQAAGRGLQLLFYSVGIGQISSEVPQNLSASRPQDRQFILSSKKLLLSDSGFYLCAWRTGFGANVLTFGAGSRLTVL.

With regard to this clone: Other DNA sequences in the sample encode the same CDR3. This chain connects TRBV27 to TRBJ1-2; no definite D call. Trimming pared 2 bases from V and 0 bases from J, leaving 7 bases between. Germline-derived CDR1 and CDR2 are MNHEY and SMNVEV (reference sequence). The CDR3 length is 14 residues. CDR3 protein: CASSLIGSNYGYTF. The CDR3 nucleotides read TGTGCCAGCAGTTTAATCGGGTCTAACTATGGCTACACCTTC.

The chain has TRBV13 and TRBJ2-3, with D maybe TRBD1 (7 bases). Germline CDR1 reads PRHDT; CDR2 reads FYEKMQ (reference sequence). The V gene lost 5 bases and the J gene lost 6 bases, with 21 bases spanning the gap. The length of the CDR3 is 16 residues. This chain's CDR3 is CASSRLGRGASDTQYF. DNA for the CDR3: TGTGCCAGCAGCCGCCTGGGCAGGGGGGCCTCTGATACGCAGTATTTT.

The chain uses TRBV14 and TRBJ1-1; D is perhaps TRBD1 (5 bases). The CDR3 totals 13 residues. Trimming shortened V by 6 bases and J by 8 bases, and 16 bases separated the two germline ends. CDR1 is SGHDN and CDR2 is FVKESK in the germline V gene. The CDR3 loop is CASRRPGAEEAFF. In DNA form, the CDR3 reads TGTGCCAGCAGACGACCCGGGGCAGAGGAAGCTTTCTTT.

This rearrangement joins TRBV7-9 to TRBJ1-2; D might be TRBD1 (6 bases). In germline, CDR1 is SEHNR, CDR2 FQNEAQ (reference sequence). CDR3 length: 13 amino acids. Between the trimmed V and J ends, which lost 5 bases and 5 bases, there was a span of 12 bases. CDR3 sequence reads: CASSPDREYGYTF. The CDR3, as DNA: TGTGCCAGCAGCCCGGACAGAGAGTATGGCTACACCTTC. The full variable domain, with the rest looked up from reference TRBV7-9 and TRBJ1-2, is DTGVSQNPRHKITKRGQNVTFRCDPISEHNRLYWYRQTLGQGPEFLTYFQNEAQLEKSRLLSDRFSAERPKGSFSTLEIQRTEQGDSAMYLCASSPDREYGYTFGSGTRLTVV.

V is TRBV27 and J is TRBJ1-4, with D unclear. With 4 bases removed from V and 3 bases from J, the gap between germline ends came to 12 bases. The CDR3 runs 15 residues. CDR1 and CDR2 (germline): MNHEY, SMNVEV (reference sequence). CDR3 region: CASSSRPVPNEKLFF. The CDR3 nucleotides are TGTGCCAGCAGTTCCCGCCCGGTCCCTAATGAAAAACTGTTTTTT.

As regards this clone: The sample has other DNA sequences that encode this CDR3 too. The chain carries TRBV2 and TRBJ2-5, with D possibly matching TRBD2 (6 bases). The CDR3 loop spans 13 amino acids. Germline assignment: CDR1 SNHLY and CDR2 FYNNEI. Trimming took 4 bases from V and 5 from J, leaving 11 bases between them. The DNA for the CDR3 is TGTGCCAGCAGTGCGGAGGGATGGGAGACCCAGTACTTC. Its translation: CASSAEGWETQYF.

The CDR3 region has the DNA TGTGCCTGTATCTGGGGGAGCTCCTACGAGCAGTACTTC. It encodes CACIWGSSYEQYF. The V call is TRBV30, the J call TRBJ2-7; D might be TRBD1 or TRBD2, each matching 5 bases. This CDR3 is built from 13 residues. Trimming took off 6 bases at V and 0 bases at J, with 12 bases between the two ends. The V gene's germline CDR1 is GTSNPN and CDR2 SVGIG (reference sequence).

This clone was seen once. The chain carries TRBV11-2 and TRBJ2-3; the match to TRBD2 covers 10 bases. Germline CDR1 and CDR2: SGHAT and FQNNGV. V lost 5 bases to trimming and J lost 0 bases; unmatched junction nucleotides: 11. This CDR3 has 18 residues. The CDR3 nucleotides are TGTGCCAGCAGCCTAGGGCCCGGGACTAGCGCTAGCACAGATACGCAGTATTTT. Translation: CASSLGPGTSASTDTQYF.